These 10 T cell receptor beta chains were all obtained from the same sample, sequenced in a study of identical twins. TCRdb recomputed calls from the 5' RACE reads with MiXCR, one row per CDR3 protein. The data contain about 340,000 distinct CDR3 sequences, approximately 10% of them singletons. Sequencing was performed on naive T cells sorted from blood. These receptors were taken from a woman aged 50 to 65 in good health.

J is TRBJ2-1 and V is TRBV29-1; the D gene is possibly TRBD1 (6 bases). V lost 5 bases and J 6 bases, leaving 17 bases between the germline ends. Germline CDR1 reads SQVTM; CDR2 reads ANQGSEA. The CDR3 is 14 residues long. The CDR3 region has the DNA TGCAGCGTTCATCTGGTTAGGACAGTCAATGAGCAGTTCTTC. This gives the protein CSVHLVRTVNEQFF.

The table lists this clonotype with a few counts. This rearrangement joins TRBV2 to TRBJ2-1; D is possibly TRBD2 (5 bases). CDR1 and CDR2 (germline): SNHLY, FYNNEI. This CDR3 has 14 residues. The V end lost 6 bases, the J end lost 10 bases, and 19 bases lay between the germline ends. The CDR3 sequence is CASRETPLSGEQFF. CDR3 sequence (DNA): TGTGCCAGCAGGGAAACCCCCCTGTCGGGAGAGCAGTTCTTC.

The chain couples TRBV9 to TRBJ2-7; 8 bases line up with TRBD2. Trimming cost V 2 bases and J 6 bases; bases outside gene matches: 4. CDR1 is SGDLS and CDR2 is YYNGEE in the germline V gene. CDR3 length: 13 amino acids. CDR3 coding DNA: TGTGCCAGCAGCGTGGGACTAGTAGGCGAGCAGTACTTC. Encoded protein: CASSVGLVGEQYF.

This chain joins TRBV29-1 and TRBJ2-4; 8 nucleotides align to TRBD2. The V segment lost 4 bases and the J segment 0 bases; nucleotides outside the gene matches: 8. Germline values: CDR1 SQVTM, CDR2 ANQGSEA. This CDR3 has 16 residues. Here the CDR3 reads CSVVTGLAGAKNIQYF. CDR3 bases: TGCAGCGTTGTCACCGGGCTAGCGGGAGCCAAAAACATTCAGTACTTC. The full variable domain, with the rest looked up from reference TRBV29-1 and TRBJ2-4, is SAVISQKPSRDICQRGTSLTIQCQVDSQVTMMFWYRQQPGQSLTLIATANQGSEATYESGFVIDKFPISRPNLTFSTLTVSNMSPEDSSIYLCSVVTGLAGAKNIQYFGAGTRLSVL.

This clonotype was detected a few times. The rearrangement uses TRBV12-3 or TRBV12-4 and TRBJ1-5, with 8 nucleotides matching TRBD1. The CDR3 is 15 amino acids. With 2 bases clipped from V and 7 bases from J, the junction kept 7 bases outside the gene matches. In DNA form, the CDR3 reads TGTGCCAGCAGTTTACGAGAACAGGGGGGACAGCCCCAGCATTTT. Translating gives CASSLREQGGQPQHF.

This clonotype was recorded many times. The CDR3 nucleotides read TGCAGCGTTCTTCTGAGCGGGAGATTCACAGATACGCAGTATTTT. This encodes CSVLLSGRFTDTQYF. This chain connects TRBV29-1 to TRBJ2-3, with TRBD2 matching 8 bases. The germline gives CDR1 SQVTM, CDR2 ANQGSEA. J gave up 2 bases and V 5 bases, and 9 bases lay outside the gene matches. The CDR3 contains 15 residues.

This chain connects TRBV6-2 or TRBV6-3 to TRBJ2-1; TRBD2 matches 8 bases. This CDR3 spans 16 amino acids. J gave up 4 bases and V 5 bases, and 10 bases lay outside the gene matches. Germline V gene lookup returns CDR1 MNHEY and CDR2 SVGEGT. DNA for the CDR3: TGTGCCAGCAGTACCCCTTTGAGCGGGAGATACAATGAGCAGTTCTTC. It yields the protein CASSTPLSGRYNEQFF.

The J gene is TRBJ2-7, the V gene TRBV7-9; D possibly corresponds to TRBD1 (5 bases). Germline CDR1 reads SEHNR; CDR2 reads FQNEAQ (reference sequence). CDR3 length: 14 residues. V was cut by 6 bases and J by 4 bases, with 16 bases left in between. CDR3 bases: TGTGCCAGCAGACCCAAGGGGCCTGGATACGAGCAGTACTTC. Its protein product is CASRPKGPGYEQYF.

V usage is TRBV27 and J usage is TRBJ2-7; 7 bases map to TRBD2. The junction had 2 bases not matched to a gene; V was cut back by 6 bases and J by 6 bases. The germline V gene encodes CDR1 MNHEY and CDR2 SMNVEV (reference sequence). The CDR3 has 11 amino acids. DNA of the CDR3: TGTGCCAGCAGGCGGGGGTTCGAGCAGTACGTC. Amino acid sequence: CASRRGFEQYV.

CDR3 sequence: CASIRVGMENEQYF. DNA for the CDR3: TGTGCCAGCATTCGGGTAGGGATGGAAAACGAGCAGTACTTC. The J gene is TRBJ2-7, the V gene TRBV28; D ambiguous. Germline-derived CDR1 and CDR2 are MDHEN and SYDVKM. The CDR3 spans 14 residues. V was pared by 7 bases and J by 5 bases, with 18 bases between. The full variable domain, in which reference TRBV28 and TRBJ2-7 provide the parts outside the CDR3, is DVKVTQSSRYLVKRTGEKVFLECVQDMDHENMFWYRQDPGLGLRLIYFSYDVKMKEKGDIPEGYSVSREKKERFSLILESASTNQTSMYLCASIRVGMENEQYFGPGTRLTVT.